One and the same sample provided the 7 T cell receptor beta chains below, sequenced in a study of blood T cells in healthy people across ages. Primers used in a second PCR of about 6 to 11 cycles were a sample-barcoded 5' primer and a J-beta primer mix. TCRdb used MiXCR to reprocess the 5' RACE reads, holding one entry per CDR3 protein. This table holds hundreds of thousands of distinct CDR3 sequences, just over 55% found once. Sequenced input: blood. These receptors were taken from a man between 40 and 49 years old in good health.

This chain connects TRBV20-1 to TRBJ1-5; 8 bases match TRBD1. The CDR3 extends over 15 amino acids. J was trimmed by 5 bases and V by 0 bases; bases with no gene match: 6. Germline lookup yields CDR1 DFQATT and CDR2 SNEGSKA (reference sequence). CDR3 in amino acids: CSARDQGALHQPQHF. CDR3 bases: TGCAGTGCTAGAGATCAGGGGGCATTACATCAGCCCCAGCATTTT.

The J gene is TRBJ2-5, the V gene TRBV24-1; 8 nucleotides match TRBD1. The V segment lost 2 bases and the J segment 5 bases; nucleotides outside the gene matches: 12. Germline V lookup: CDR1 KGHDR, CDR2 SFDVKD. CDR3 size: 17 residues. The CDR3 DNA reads TGTGCCACCAGTGATTATGAGAGGGCAGGGGGCCGCGAGACCCAGTACTTC. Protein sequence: CATSDYERAGGRETQYF.

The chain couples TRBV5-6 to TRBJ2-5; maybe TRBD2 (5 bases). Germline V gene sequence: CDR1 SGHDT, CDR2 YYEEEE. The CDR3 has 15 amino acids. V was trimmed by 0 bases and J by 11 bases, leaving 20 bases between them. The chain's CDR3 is CASSLGGSAYNEQYF. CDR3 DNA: TGTGCCAGCAGCTTGGGTGGGAGTGCCTACAATGAGCAGTACTTC.

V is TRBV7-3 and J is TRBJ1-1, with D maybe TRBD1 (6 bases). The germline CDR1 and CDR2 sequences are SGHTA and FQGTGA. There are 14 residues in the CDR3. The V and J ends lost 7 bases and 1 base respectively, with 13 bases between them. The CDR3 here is CASMPGAGNTEAFF. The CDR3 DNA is TGTGCCAGCATGCCGGGGGCGGGGAACACTGAAGCTTTCTTT.

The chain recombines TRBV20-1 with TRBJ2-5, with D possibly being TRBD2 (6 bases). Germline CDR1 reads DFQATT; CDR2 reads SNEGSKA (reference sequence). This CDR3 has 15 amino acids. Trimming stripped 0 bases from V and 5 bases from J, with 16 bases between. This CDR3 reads CSARDLGAGGETQYF. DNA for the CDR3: TGCAGTGCTAGAGATCTTGGGGCCGGAGGGGAGACCCAGTACTTC.

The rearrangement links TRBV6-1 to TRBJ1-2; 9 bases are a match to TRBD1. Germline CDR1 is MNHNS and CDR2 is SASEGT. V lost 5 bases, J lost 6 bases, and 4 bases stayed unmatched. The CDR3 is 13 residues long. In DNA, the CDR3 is TGTGCCAGCAGTTCCGGGACAGGGAATGGCTACACCTTC. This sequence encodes CASSSGTGNGYTF.

CDR3 in DNA: TGCAGCGACCAAATCACGGACAGGGGTCCTGTGGATGAGCAGTACTTC. Protein sequence: CSDQITDRGPVDEQYF. The chain employs TRBV29-1 and TRBJ2-7; 9 nucleotides align to TRBD1. CDR1 and CDR2 from the germline V gene are SQVTM and ANQGSEA. The CDR3 is 16 residues long. The J segment lost 7 bases and the V segment lost 7 bases, leaving 20 bases of the junction unmatched.